Described below is a single T cell receptor beta chain sequence and its context. The V and J ends lost 1 base and 12 bases, in that order; junction bases with no gene match: 8. Germline loops: CDR1 DFQATT, CDR2 SNEGSKA (reference sequence). This CDR3 is built from 12 residues. TCRdb itself ran the reads through MiXCR, one entry per CDR3 protein. The repertoire holds roughly 240,000 distinct CDR3 sequences, with about 5.9% as singletons. The data originate from a study of T cell repertoires in cytomegalovirus infection. The gene calls are TRBV20-1 and TRBJ2-7, with 8 nucleotides matching TRBD2. The receptor was isolated from a human donor in good health (CMV status not recorded). Some clones in this sample may be carry-over from other donors' samples. Sequenced material: PBMCs. The CDR3 region has the DNA TGCAGTGCTAGAGCCGGGACTAGTCTTTCGTACTTC. Protein: CSARAGTSLSYF.